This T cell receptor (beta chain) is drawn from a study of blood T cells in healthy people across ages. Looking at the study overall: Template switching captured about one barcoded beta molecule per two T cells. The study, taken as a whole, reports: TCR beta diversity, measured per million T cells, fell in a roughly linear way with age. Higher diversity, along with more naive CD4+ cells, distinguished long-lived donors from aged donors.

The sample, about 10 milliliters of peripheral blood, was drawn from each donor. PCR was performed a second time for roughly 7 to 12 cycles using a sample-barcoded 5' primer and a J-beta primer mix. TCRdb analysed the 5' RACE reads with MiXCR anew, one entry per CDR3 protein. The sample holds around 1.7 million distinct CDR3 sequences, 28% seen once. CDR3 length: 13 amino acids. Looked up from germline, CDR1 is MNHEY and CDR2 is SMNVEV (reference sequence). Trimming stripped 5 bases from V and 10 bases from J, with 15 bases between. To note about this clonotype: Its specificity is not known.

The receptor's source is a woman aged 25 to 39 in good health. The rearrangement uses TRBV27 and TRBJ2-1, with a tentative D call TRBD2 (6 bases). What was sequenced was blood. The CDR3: CASSPRPGVEQFF. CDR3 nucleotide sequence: TGTGCCAGCAGTCCGCGACCGGGGGTCGAGCAGTTCTTC.